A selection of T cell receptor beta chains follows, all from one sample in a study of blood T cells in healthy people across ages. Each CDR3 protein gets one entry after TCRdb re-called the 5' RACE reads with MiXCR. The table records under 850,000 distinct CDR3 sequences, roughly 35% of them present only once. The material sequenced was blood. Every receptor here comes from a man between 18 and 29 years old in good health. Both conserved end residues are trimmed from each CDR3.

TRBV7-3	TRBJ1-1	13	ASSPQVGRGAEAF
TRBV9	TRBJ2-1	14	ASSPPGGQDYNEQF
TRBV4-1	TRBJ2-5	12	TSSQDPVQETQY
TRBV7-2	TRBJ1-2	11	ASSLALSPGYT
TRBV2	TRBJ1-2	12	ASGLRGARYGYT
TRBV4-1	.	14	ASSPPGRNRGETQY
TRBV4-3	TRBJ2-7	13	ASSQDLDGSYEQY
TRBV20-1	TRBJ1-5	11	SARGTSNQPQH
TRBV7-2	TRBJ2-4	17	ASSLWRMGPGYSENIQY
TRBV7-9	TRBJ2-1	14	ASIDPDSTPYNEQF
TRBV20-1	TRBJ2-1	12	SASGGGATNEQF
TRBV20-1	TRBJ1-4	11	SARDNSNEKLF
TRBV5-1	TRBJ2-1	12	ASSEEQGTNEQF
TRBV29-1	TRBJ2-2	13	SVFTETGYNGELF
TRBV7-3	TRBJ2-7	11	ASSPDIHYEQY
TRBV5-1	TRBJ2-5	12	ASSLENSYNEQY
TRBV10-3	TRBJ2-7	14	AISDLGTGNTYEQY
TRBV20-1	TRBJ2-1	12	SALQPQLYNEQF
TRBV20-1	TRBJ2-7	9	SARDIYEQY
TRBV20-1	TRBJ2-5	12	STASGTGIETQY
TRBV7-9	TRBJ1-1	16	ASSLRSGSVTGKTEAF
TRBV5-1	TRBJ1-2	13	ASSLVGQGIGGYT
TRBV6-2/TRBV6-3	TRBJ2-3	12	ASRTGGATDTQY
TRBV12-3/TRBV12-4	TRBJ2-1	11	ASSSGRHNEQF
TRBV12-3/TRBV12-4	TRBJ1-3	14	ASSLRDRGSGNTIY
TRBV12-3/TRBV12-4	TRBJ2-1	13	ASRADLASADGQF
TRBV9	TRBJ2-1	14	ASSVSGTGGLNEQF
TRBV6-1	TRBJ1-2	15	ASSSRVASRGVYGYT
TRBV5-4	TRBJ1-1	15	ASSPGGTGTLNTEAF
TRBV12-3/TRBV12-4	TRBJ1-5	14	ASSSPGREGHQPQH
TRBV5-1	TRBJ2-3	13	ASSLDSASTDTQY
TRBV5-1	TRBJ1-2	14	ASSWGRGPSNYGYT
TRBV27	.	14	ASSPDPTGYGYEQY
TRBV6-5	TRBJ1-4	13	ASSYSRTDGEKLF
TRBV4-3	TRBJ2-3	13	ASSRGGGATDTQY
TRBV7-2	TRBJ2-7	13	ASSLGAARSYEQY
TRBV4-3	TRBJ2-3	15	ASSQERGSGGADTQY
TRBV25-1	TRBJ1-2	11	ASSEDRERGYT
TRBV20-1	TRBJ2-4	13	SARGGPKGAYGQY
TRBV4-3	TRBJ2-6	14	ASSQDSSAGANVLT